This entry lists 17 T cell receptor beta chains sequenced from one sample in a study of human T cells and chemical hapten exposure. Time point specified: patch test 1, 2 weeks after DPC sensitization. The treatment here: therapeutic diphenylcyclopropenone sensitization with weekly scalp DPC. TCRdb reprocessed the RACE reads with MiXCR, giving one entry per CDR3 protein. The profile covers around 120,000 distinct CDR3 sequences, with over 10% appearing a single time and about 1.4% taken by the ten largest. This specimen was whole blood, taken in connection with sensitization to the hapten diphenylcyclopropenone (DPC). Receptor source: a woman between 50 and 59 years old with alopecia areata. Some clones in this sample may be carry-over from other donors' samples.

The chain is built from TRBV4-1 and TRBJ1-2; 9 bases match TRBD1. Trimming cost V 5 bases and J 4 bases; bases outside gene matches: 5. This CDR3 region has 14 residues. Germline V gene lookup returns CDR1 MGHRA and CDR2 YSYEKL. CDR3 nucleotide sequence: TGCGCCAGCAGCGCGGTGGGACAGGGCTATGGCTACACCTTC. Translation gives CASSAVGQGYGYTF.

CDR3 in DNA: TGCAGTGCTCTCCAGCAGGGAGCCGATAATGAAAAACTGTTTTTT. Translation gives CSALQQGADNEKLFF. The rearrangement joins TRBV20-1 to TRBJ1-4; tentative D call: TRBD1 (5 bases). V lost 5 bases to trimming and J lost 4 bases, with 17 bases between them. Germline V gene lookup returns CDR1 DFQATT and CDR2 SNEGSKA (reference sequence). The CDR3 is 15 amino acids.

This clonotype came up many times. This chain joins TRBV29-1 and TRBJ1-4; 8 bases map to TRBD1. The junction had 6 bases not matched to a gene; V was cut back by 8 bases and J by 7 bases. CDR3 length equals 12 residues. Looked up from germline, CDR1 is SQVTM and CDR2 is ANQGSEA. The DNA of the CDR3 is TGCAGCATTCGGACAGGGCGTGAAAAACTGTTTTTT. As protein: CSIRTGREKLFF.

CDR3 protein: CASSWGQESGEQYF. The CDR3 nucleotides are TGCGCCAGCAGCTGGGGACAGGAGAGCGGGGAGCAGTACTTC. The chain recombines TRBV5-1 with TRBJ2-7; 8 positions agree with TRBD1. The CDR3 runs 14 residues. The germline V gene encodes CDR1 SGHRS and CDR2 YFSETQ. V trimming: 3 bases; J trimming: 7 bases; junction bases outside the gene matches: 9.

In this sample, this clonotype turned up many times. The CDR3 region is CASSEMDGAFGYGYTF. CDR3 DNA sequence: TGTGCCAGCAGCGAGATGGACGGGGCTTTTGGATATGGCTACACCTTC. This sequence joins TRBV4-2 and TRBJ1-2; D is possibly TRBD1 (5 bases). The germline CDR1 and CDR2 sequences are LGHNA and YNFKEQ. This CDR3 spans 16 amino acids. Trimming removed 5 bases at V and 5 bases at J, with 21 bases between.

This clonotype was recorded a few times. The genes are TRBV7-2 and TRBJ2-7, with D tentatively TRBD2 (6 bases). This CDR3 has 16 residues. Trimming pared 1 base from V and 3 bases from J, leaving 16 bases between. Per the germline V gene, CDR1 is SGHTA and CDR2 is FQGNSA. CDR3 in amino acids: CASSLELISGGYEQYF. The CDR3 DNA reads TGTGCCAGCAGCTTAGAGCTTATTAGCGGTGGCTACGAGCAGTACTTC.

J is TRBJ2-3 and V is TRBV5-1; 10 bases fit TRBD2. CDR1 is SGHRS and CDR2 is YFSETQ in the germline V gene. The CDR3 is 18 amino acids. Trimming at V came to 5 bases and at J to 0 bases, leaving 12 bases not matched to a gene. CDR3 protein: CASSPPTSGDLSTDTQYF. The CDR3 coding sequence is TGCGCCAGCAGTCCTCCAACTAGCGGGGATTTGAGCACAGATACGCAGTATTTT.

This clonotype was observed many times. The chain's CDR3 is CASSFAGTGFTEAFF. The CDR3 DNA reads TGTGCCAGCAGCTTTGCTGGGACAGGGTTCACTGAAGCTTTCTTT. The J gene is TRBJ1-1, the V gene TRBV6-1; TRBD1 matches at 9 bases. The J segment lost 4 bases and the V segment lost 6 bases, leaving 9 bases of the junction unmatched. Germline CDR1 reads MNHNS; CDR2 reads SASEGT. The CDR3 runs to 15 residues.

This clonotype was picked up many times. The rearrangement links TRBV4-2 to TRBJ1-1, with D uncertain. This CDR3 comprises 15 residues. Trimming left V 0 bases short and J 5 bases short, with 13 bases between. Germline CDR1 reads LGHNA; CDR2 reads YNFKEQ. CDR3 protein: CASSQEVTGGTEAFF. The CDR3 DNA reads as TGTGCCAGCAGCCAAGAGGTGACTGGAGGGACTGAAGCTTTCTTT.

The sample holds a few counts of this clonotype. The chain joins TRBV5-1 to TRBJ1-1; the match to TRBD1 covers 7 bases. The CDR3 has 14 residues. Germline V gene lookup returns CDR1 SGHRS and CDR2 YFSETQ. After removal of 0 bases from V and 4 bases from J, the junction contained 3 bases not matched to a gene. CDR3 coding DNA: TGCGCCAGCAGCTTGGAACAGGGGCTCACTGAAGCTTTCTTT. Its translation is CASSLEQGLTEAFF.

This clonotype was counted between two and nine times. This chain's CDR3 is CASSPGQGHEQFF. The CDR3 coding sequence is TGCGCCAGCAGCCCGGGACAGGGCCATGAGCAGTTCTTC. This rearrangement joins TRBV5-1 to TRBJ2-1; TRBD1 aligns across 9 bases. Germline V CDR1 and CDR2: SGHRS, YFSETQ. The V and J ends lost 4 bases and 8 bases, in that order; junction bases with no gene match: 4. The CDR3 is 13 amino acids.

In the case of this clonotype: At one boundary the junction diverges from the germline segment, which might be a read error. Here the CDR3 DNA reads TGTGCCAGCAGTTCTGTAAACACCATATATTTT. This codes for CASSSVNTIYF. The chain uses TRBV28 and TRBJ1-3; D remains unclear. CDR3 length equals 11 residues. Per the germline V gene, CDR1 is MDHEN and CDR2 is SYDVKM. The whole variable domain, filled in from reference TRBV28 and TRBJ1-3, reads DVKVTQSSRYLVKRTGEKVFLECVQDMDHENMFWYRQDPGLGLRLIYFSYDVKMKEKGDIPEGYSVSREKKERFSLILESASTNQTSMYLCASSSVNTIYFGEGSWLTVV.

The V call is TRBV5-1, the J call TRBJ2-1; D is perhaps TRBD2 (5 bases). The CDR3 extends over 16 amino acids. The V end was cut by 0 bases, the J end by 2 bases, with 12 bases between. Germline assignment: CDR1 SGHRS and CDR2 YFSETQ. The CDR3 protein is CASSLGHEGPYNEQFF. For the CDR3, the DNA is TGCGCCAGCAGCTTGGGGCACGAGGGCCCCTACAATGAGCAGTTCTTC.

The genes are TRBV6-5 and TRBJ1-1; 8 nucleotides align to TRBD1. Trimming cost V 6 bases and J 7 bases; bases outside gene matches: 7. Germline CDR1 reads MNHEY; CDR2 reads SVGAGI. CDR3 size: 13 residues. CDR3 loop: CASRKAGGSEAFF. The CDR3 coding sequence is TGTGCCAGCAGAAAAGCAGGGGGCAGTGAAGCTTTCTTT.

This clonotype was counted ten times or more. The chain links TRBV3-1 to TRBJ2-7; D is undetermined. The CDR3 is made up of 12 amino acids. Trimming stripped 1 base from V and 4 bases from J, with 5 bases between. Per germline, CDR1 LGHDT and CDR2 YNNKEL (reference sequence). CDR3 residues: CASSQVGYEQYF. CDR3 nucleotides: TGTGCCAGCAGCCAAGTTGGGTACGAGCAGTACTTC.

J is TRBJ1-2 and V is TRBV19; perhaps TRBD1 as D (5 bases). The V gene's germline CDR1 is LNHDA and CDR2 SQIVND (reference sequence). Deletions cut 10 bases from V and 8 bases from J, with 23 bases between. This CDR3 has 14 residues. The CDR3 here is CATLKTGGFWGYTF. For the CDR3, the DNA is TGTGCCACCCTCAAAACCGGGGGGTTTTGGGGCTACACCTTC.

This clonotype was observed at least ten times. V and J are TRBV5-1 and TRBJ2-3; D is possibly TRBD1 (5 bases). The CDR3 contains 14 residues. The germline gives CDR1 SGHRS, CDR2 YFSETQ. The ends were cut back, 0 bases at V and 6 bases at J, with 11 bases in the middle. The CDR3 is CASSLGQSLDTQYF. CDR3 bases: TGCGCCAGCAGCTTGGGACAGTCCCTGGATACGCAGTATTTT.